The rows below give T cell receptor beta chains drawn from one sample of a study of T cell responses to AZD1222 COVID-19 vaccine. Sequenced by immunoSEQ multiplex PCR; TCRdb stores in-frame clones only, minus some. The data hold 100,000 to 150,000 clones, with 87% observed a single time. The source material was peripheral blood, sampled on day 0 of AZD1222 vaccination. Every receptor here comes from an adult in good health. The CDR3 runs from the conserved cysteine through the conserved F or W. A D gene is named only where the DNA matches it firmly. Clone sizes are given selectively: once, few, many, or a class where the clone is expanded.

v_call: TRBV6-4
clone_size: -
j_call: TRBJ1-6
d_call: -
cdr3_length: 19
cdr3_aa: CASSPTGTRGSSYNSPLHF
cdr3_nt: TGTGCCAGCAGTCCGACCGGGACAAGGGGGAGCTCCTATAATTCACCCCTCCACTTT

v_call: TRBV7-3
clone_size: -
j_call: TRBJ2-7
d_call: -
cdr3_length: 14
cdr3_aa: CASSPQGVGYEQYF
cdr3_nt: TGTGCCAGCAGCCCTCAGGGAGTTGGCTACGAGCAGTACTTC

v_call: TRBV24-1
clone_size: -
j_call: TRBJ1-5
d_call: -
cdr3_length: 16
cdr3_aa: CATSDSGILSNQPQHF
cdr3_nt: TGTGCCACCAGTGACTCCGGGATCCTTAGCAATCAGCCCCAGCATTTT

v_call: TRBV18
clone_size: -
j_call: TRBJ2-2
d_call: -
cdr3_length: 14
cdr3_aa: CASSPPRNTGELFF
cdr3_nt: TGTGCCAGCTCACCACCGCGGAACACCGGGGAGCTGTTTTTT

v_call: TRBV18
clone_size: few
j_call: TRBJ1-3
d_call: -
cdr3_length: 14
cdr3_aa: CASSPTLSGNTIYF
cdr3_nt: TGTGCCAGCTCACCGACCCTAAGTGGAAACACCATATATTTT

v_call: TRBV19
clone_size: -
j_call: TRBJ1-2
d_call: TRBD1
cdr3_length: 13
cdr3_aa: CASTRTGNYGYTF
cdr3_nt: TGTGCCAGCACTAGGACAGGGAACTATGGCTACACCTTC

v_call: TRBV18
clone_size: once
j_call: TRBJ2-7
d_call: -
cdr3_length: 13
cdr3_aa: CASSPPSSYEQYF
cdr3_nt: TGTGCCAGCTCGCCCCCTTCCTCCTACGAGCAGTACTTC

v_call: TRBV3-1/TRBV3-2
clone_size: -
j_call: TRBJ2-7
d_call: TRBD1
cdr3_length: 13
cdr3_aa: CASSHRQGGEQYF
cdr3_nt: TGTGCCAGCAGCCACCGACAGGGGGGTGAGCAGTACTTC

v_call: TRBV19
clone_size: -
j_call: TRBJ1-5
d_call: -
cdr3_length: 14
cdr3_aa: CASSIRGLGQPQHF
cdr3_nt: TGTGCCAGTAGCATTCGAGGGCTCGGTCAGCCCCAGCATTTT

v_call: TRBV20-1
clone_size: -
j_call: TRBJ2-7
d_call: TRBD2
cdr3_length: 11
cdr3_aa: CSARSGIGEYF
cdr3_nt: TGCAGTGCCAGGAGCGGGATCGGGGAGTACTTC

v_call: TRBV10-3
clone_size: -
j_call: TRBJ1-5
d_call: -
cdr3_length: 14
cdr3_aa: CAISEDGGRQPQHF
cdr3_nt: TGTGCCATCAGTGAGGATGGTGGGAGGCAGCCCCAGCATTTT

v_call: TRBV6-2/TRBV6-3
clone_size: -
j_call: TRBJ2-1
d_call: TRBD2
cdr3_length: 18
cdr3_aa: CASSYRLAGGPLYNEQFF
cdr3_nt: TGTGCCAGCAGTTACCGACTAGCGGGAGGGCCCCTGTACAATGAGCAGTTCTTC

v_call: TRBV28
clone_size: -
j_call: TRBJ1-6
d_call: -
cdr3_length: 12
cdr3_aa: CASSHMDSPLHF
cdr3_nt: TGTGCCAGCAGTCACATGGATTCACCCCTCCACTTT

v_call: TRBV18
clone_size: once
j_call: TRBJ2-7
d_call: -
cdr3_length: 14
cdr3_aa: CASSQSTVTYEQYF
cdr3_nt: TGTGCCAGCTCACAATCGACGGTCACCTACGAGCAGTACTTC

v_call: TRBV7-7
clone_size: -
j_call: TRBJ2-1
d_call: -
cdr3_length: 13
cdr3_aa: CASSPSPYNEQFF
cdr3_nt: TGTGCTAGCAGCCCTTCGCCCTACAATGAGCAGTTCTTC

v_call: TRBV7-9
clone_size: -
j_call: TRBJ2-6
d_call: -
cdr3_length: 17
cdr3_aa: CASSLGGGLSGANVLTF
cdr3_nt: TGTGCCAGCAGCTTAGGCGGCGGGCTGAGTGGGGCCAACGTCCTGACTTTC

v_call: TRBV27
clone_size: -
j_call: TRBJ1-1
d_call: -
cdr3_length: 16
cdr3_aa: CASSLSVMGVNTEAFF
cdr3_nt: TGTGCCAGCAGTTTATCGGTCATGGGAGTGAACACTGAAGCTTTCTTT

v_call: TRBV7-2
clone_size: few
j_call: TRBJ2-7
d_call: TRBD1
cdr3_length: 15
cdr3_aa: CASSFDRVSSYEQYF
cdr3_nt: TGTGCCAGCAGCTTCGACAGGGTGTCGTCCTACGAGCAGTACTTC

v_call: TRBV5-4
clone_size: -
j_call: TRBJ2-3
d_call: -
cdr3_length: 13
cdr3_aa: CASSLLGEDTQYF
cdr3_nt: TGTGCCAGCAGCTTGCTTGGGGAAGATACGCAGTATTTT

v_call: TRBV5-1
clone_size: -
j_call: TRBJ2-1
d_call: TRBD1
cdr3_length: 13
cdr3_aa: CASSFHRGNEQFF
cdr3_nt: TGCGCCAGCAGCTTCCACAGGGGCAATGAGCAGTTCTTC

v_call: TRBV5-1
clone_size: -
j_call: TRBJ2-1
d_call: -
cdr3_length: 14
cdr3_aa: CASSLGGRNNEQFF
cdr3_nt: TGCGCCAGCAGCTTGGGCGGGCGTAACAATGAGCAGTTCTTC

v_call: TRBV27
clone_size: -
j_call: TRBJ1-5
d_call: -
cdr3_length: 14
cdr3_aa: CASRPQGTDQPQHF
cdr3_nt: TGTGCCAGCAGACCACAGGGTACCGATCAGCCCCAGCATTTT

v_call: TRBV27
clone_size: -
j_call: TRBJ2-7
d_call: -
cdr3_length: 15
cdr3_aa: CASSLYRGGLYEQYF
cdr3_nt: TGTGCCAGCAGTTTATATCGCGGGGGCCTCTACGAGCAGTACTTC

v_call: TRBV3-1/TRBV3-2
clone_size: -
j_call: TRBJ2-7
d_call: -
cdr3_length: 13
cdr3_aa: CASSYMSEYEQYF
cdr3_nt: TGTGCCAGCAGCTACATGAGCGAGTACGAGCAGTACTTC

v_call: TRBV27
clone_size: -
j_call: TRBJ2-1
d_call: -
cdr3_length: 16
cdr3_aa: CASGLQGVGVYNEQFF
cdr3_nt: TGTGCCAGCGGATTACAAGGGGTCGGGGTTTACAATGAGCAGTTCTTC

v_call: TRBV6-5
clone_size: once
j_call: TRBJ2-7
d_call: -
cdr3_length: 12
cdr3_aa: CASSYRAYEQYF
cdr3_nt: TGTGCCAGCAGTTACAGGGCCTACGAGCAGTACTTC

v_call: TRBV6-5
clone_size: -
j_call: TRBJ1-1
d_call: -
cdr3_length: 13
cdr3_aa: CASSPPGRLEAFF
cdr3_nt: TGTGCCAGCAGTCCCCCGGGACGGCTTGAAGCTTTCTTT

v_call: TRBV7-9
clone_size: once
j_call: TRBJ2-2
d_call: TRBD1
cdr3_length: 16
cdr3_aa: CASSFSVGGRAGELFF
cdr3_nt: TGTGCCAGCAGCTTCTCGGTAGGGGGCAGAGCCGGGGAGCTGTTTTTT

v_call: TRBV6-1
clone_size: -
j_call: TRBJ2-2
d_call: -
cdr3_length: 15
cdr3_aa: CASSELRSSTGELFF
cdr3_nt: TGTGCCAGCAGTGAACTTCGGTCGTCCACCGGGGAGCTGTTTTTT

v_call: TRBV5-6
clone_size: -
j_call: TRBJ1-1
d_call: -
cdr3_length: 13
cdr3_aa: CASSLMKGTEAFF
cdr3_nt: TGTGCCAGCAGCTTGATGAAGGGGACTGAAGCTTTCTTT

v_call: TRBV28
clone_size: -
j_call: TRBJ1-1
d_call: TRBD1
cdr3_length: 18
cdr3_aa: CASRPPGQATRKDTEAFF
cdr3_nt: TGTGCCAGCAGACCACCGGGACAGGCGACAAGAAAGGACACTGAAGCTTTCTTT

v_call: TRBV18
clone_size: -
j_call: TRBJ1-5
d_call: TRBD1
cdr3_length: 16
cdr3_aa: CASSPGTGSSYQPQHF
cdr3_nt: TGTGCCAGCTCACCTGGGACAGGGTCGAGTTATCAGCCCCAGCATTTT

v_call: TRBV11-2
clone_size: -
j_call: TRBJ2-7
d_call: -
cdr3_length: 14
cdr3_aa: CASSLLRSTYEQYF
cdr3_nt: TGTGCCAGCAGCTTACTCAGATCCACCTACGAGCAGTACTTC

v_call: TRBV6-6
clone_size: -
j_call: TRBJ1-5
d_call: -
cdr3_length: 14
cdr3_aa: CASSYSWDNQPQHF
cdr3_nt: TGTGCCAGCAGTTACTCTTGGGACAATCAGCCCCAGCATTTT

v_call: TRBV5-1
clone_size: -
j_call: TRBJ2-3
d_call: TRBD2
cdr3_length: 17
cdr3_aa: CASSWAGTSGSTDTQYF
cdr3_nt: TGCGCCAGCAGCTGGGCCGGGACTAGCGGTAGCACAGATACGCAGTATTTT

v_call: TRBV28
clone_size: once
j_call: TRBJ1-3
d_call: -
cdr3_length: 16
cdr3_aa: CASSLAAGSSGNTIYF
cdr3_nt: TGTGCCAGCAGTTTAGCCGCAGGCAGCTCTGGAAACACCATATATTTT

v_call: TRBV3-1/TRBV3-2
clone_size: -
j_call: TRBJ2-5
d_call: -
cdr3_length: 15
cdr3_aa: CASSQDWRGQETQYF
cdr3_nt: TGTGCCAGCAGCCAAGATTGGCGGGGTCAAGAGACCCAGTACTTC

v_call: TRBV6-8
clone_size: -
j_call: TRBJ1-3
d_call: -
cdr3_length: 10
cdr3_aa: CASTSPTIYF
cdr3_nt: TGTGCCAGCACCAGCCCAACCATATATTTT

v_call: TRBV11-2
clone_size: -
j_call: TRBJ2-7
d_call: -
cdr3_length: 14
cdr3_aa: CASTPGLGGYEQYF
cdr3_nt: TGTGCCAGCACCCCGGGGTTGGGAGGCTACGAGCAGTACTTC

v_call: TRBV27
clone_size: -
j_call: TRBJ2-6
d_call: -
cdr3_length: 15
cdr3_aa: CASSLAGAGANVLTF
cdr3_nt: TGTGCCAGCAGTTTGGCAGGGGCTGGGGCCAACGTCCTGACTTTC